This paragraph reports one T cell receptor beta chain. Its recognized antigen is unknown. Per-base qualities were not stored, and no clone one base away is much larger. The CDR3 regions of human TCRbeta chains were analyzed by immunosequencing. In the original analysis: Repertoire TCRs were matched against a reference library of SARS-CoV-2-specific TCRs generated with the MIRA antigen-specificity platform. Breadth was defined as the fraction of unique TCRs that were SARS-CoV-2-associated, and depth was defined as the fraction of total T cells that were SARS-CoV-2-associated. Using the MIRA data, each spike-specific TCR was mapped to the spike region that the TCR reacts to and placed in a CD4 or CD8 class. Log10-transformed breadth and depth values were compared by one-way ANOVA with Sidak's multiple comparisons tests. The clones in this table, taken by TCRdb from immuneACCESS, are in-frame only. Not every clone is retained; where verified, under half of the shortfall comes from an unresolved V gene, and the cause of the rest is unknown. Clonal size and the V and J genes are those of that table, whereas D and trimming came from the DNA. The sample table records roughly 200,000 clones; about 93% of these occur just once. Together, the top ten hold around 0.97% of the sample.

Reading from cysteine to phenylalanine, the CDR3 counts 15 amino acids. The entry retains the CDR3 DNA only, 45 bases that are in frame from base 1. Trimming costs V 1 base and J 6 bases, and their ends lie 12 bases apart. The germline V gene sets CDR1 to LGHNA and CDR2 to YNFKEQ. Interpreted using the paper, the time point label stands for: about 28 days (+/-7) after the second vaccine dose. Read against the paper, the sample's treatment or condition label means: meningococcal conjugate vaccine given as trial control. Vaccinee samples came from UK trials COV001 and COV002, including a single-blind randomized controlled phase 2/3 trial of AZD1222 (ChAdOx1 nCoV-19) in healthy adults. Trial participant PBMC samples were collected at day 0 and day 28 after the second dose for TCRbeta chain sequencing. The sample belongs to a study of T cell responses to AZD1222 COVID-19 vaccine (TCRdb year 2021). General notes on the study: A total of over 230 trial participants underwent TCR sequencing, of whom some 210 received two doses of AZD1222 and about 25 received two doses of the MenACWY control vaccine. Trial participants were enrolled by age into subgroups of 18-55, 56-69 and 70-plus years, and about 150, 27 and 61 TCR-sequenced participants, respectively, were included in these subgroups. The research as a whole found: In the small 56-69-year group, the increase in depth fell short of significance, most likely because of low power. Conclusions about previously exposed vaccinees were limited because only six AZD1222 recipients were SARS-CoV-2 seropositive at baseline. Nearly half of unique spike-specific TCRs reportedly recognized epitopes outside regions mutated in the B.1.351 and B.1.1.7 variants. No day 14 peak-response samples were available, so repertoires were characterized only after the peak T cell response. Vaccine-associated CD4 TCRs spanned the whole spike protein, with dominant responses in regions 160-218 and 743-854. Participants were mostly white British and included more females than males, and it was suggested by the authors that clonal diversity may have been underestimated. After two AZD1222 doses, both the breadth and the depth of spike-specific TCRs were significantly higher than at day 0 and than in MenACWY recipients.

The source was peripheral blood, collected 28 days after the second dose of the MenACWY control vaccine. The receptor's source is an adult who received the MenACWY meningococcal vaccine as a control. This chain is built from TRBV4-2 and TRBJ1-4, with an unclear D gene assignment. The CDR3 region has the sequence CASSQGGTGDEKLFF. In nucleotides, the sequence is TGTGCCAGCAGCCAAGGGGGAACGGGTGATGAAAAACTGTTTTTT.